This T cell receptor (beta chain) was captured by sequencing in a study of T-cell memory formation after mild COVID-19. TCRdb independently ran MiXCR on the 5' RACE reads; one entry per CDR3 protein. The top ten clones hold around 20% of a sample with under 450,000 distinct CDR3 sequences, under 25% of them seen once. This CDR3 has 14 amino acids. Germline V lookup: CDR1 SEHNR, CDR2 FQNEAQ (reference sequence). Trimming stripped 5 bases from V and 5 bases from J, with 15 bases between. The sequenced sample consisted of PBMCs or a T cell subset sorted from them (not recorded which). The clonotype originates from a young man who had mild COVID-19 (a few samples of this study predate the infection). Cell type and time point are not known. This sequence joins TRBV7-9 and TRBJ1-2; D remains ambiguous. The CDR3 is CASSPGMDSYGYTF. In DNA form, the CDR3 reads TGTGCCAGCAGCCCGGGGATGGACTCTTATGGCTACACCTTC.